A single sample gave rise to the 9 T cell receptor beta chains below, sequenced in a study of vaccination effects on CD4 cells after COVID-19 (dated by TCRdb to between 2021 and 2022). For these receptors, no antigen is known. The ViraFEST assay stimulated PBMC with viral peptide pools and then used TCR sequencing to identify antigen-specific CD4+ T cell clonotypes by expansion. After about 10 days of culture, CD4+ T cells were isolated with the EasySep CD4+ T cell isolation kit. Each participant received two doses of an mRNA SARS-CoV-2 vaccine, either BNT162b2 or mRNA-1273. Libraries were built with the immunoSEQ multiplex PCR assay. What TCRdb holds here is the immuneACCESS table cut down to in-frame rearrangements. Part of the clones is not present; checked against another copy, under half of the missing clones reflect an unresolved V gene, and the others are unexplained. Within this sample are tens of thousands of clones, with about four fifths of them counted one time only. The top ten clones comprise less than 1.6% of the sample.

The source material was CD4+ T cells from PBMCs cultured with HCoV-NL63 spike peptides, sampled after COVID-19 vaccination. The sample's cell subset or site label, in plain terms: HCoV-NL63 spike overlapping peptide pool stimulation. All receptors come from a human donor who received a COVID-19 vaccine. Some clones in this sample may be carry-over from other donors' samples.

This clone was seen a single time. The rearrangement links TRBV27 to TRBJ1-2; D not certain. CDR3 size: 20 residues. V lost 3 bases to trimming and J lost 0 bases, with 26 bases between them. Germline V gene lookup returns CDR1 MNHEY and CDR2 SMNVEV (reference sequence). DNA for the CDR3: TGTGCCAGCAGTTTCTCCCGGGGTGAAAGGGCCTATCTAACTAACTATGGCTACACCTTC. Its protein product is CASSFSRGERAYLTNYGYTF.

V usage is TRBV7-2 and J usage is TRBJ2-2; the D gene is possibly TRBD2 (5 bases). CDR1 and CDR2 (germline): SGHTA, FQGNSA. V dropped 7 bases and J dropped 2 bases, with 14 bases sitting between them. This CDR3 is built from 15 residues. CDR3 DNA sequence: TGTGCCAGCACCGTGCGGGCGGATAACACCGGGGAGCTGTTTTTT. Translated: CASTVRADNTGELFF.

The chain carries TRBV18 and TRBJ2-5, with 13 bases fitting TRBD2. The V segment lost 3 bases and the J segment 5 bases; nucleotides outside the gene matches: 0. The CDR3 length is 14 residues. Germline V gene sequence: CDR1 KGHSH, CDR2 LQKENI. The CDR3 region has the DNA TGTGCCAGCTCACCGACTAGCGGGGGGGAGACCCAGTACTTC. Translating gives CASSPTSGGETQYF. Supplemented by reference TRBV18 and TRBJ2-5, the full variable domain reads NAGVMQNPRHLVRRRGQEARLRCSPMKGHSHVYWYRQLPEEGLKFMVYLQKENIIDESGMPKERFSAEFPKEGPSILRIQQVVRGDSAAYFCASSPTSGGETQYFGPGTRLLVL.

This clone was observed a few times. The CDR3 nucleotides read TGTGCAAGTCGCGCCTACGAGCAGTACGTC. It translates to CASRAYEQYV. The chain joins TRBV12-2 to TRBJ2-7. TRBV12-2 is a recognized pseudogene. The CDR3 covers 10 residues.

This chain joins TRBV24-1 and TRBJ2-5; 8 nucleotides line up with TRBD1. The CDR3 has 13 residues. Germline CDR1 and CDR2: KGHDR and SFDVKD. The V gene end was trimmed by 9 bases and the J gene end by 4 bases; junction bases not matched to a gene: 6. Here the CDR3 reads CATQAGGSETQYF. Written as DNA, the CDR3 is TGTGCCACCCAGGCAGGGGGCTCAGAGACCCAGTACTTC.

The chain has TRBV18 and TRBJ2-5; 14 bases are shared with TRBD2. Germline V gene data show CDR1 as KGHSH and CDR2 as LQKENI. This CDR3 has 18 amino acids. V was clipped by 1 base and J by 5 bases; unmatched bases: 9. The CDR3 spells CASSPRRTSGGPGETQYF. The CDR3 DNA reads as TGTGCCAGCTCACCACGCCGGACTAGCGGGGGGCCGGGGGAGACCCAGTACTTC. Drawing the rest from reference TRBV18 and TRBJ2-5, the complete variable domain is NAGVMQNPRHLVRRRGQEARLRCSPMKGHSHVYWYRQLPEEGLKFMVYLQKENIIDESGMPKERFSAEFPKEGPSILRIQQVVRGDSAAYFCASSPRRTSGGPGETQYFGPGTRLLVL.

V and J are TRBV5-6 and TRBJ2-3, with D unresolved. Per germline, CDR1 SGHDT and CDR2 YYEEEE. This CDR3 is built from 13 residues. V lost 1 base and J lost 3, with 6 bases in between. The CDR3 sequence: CASSLLRTDTQYF. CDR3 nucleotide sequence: TGTGCCAGCAGCTTGCTTCGGACAGATACGCAGTATTTT.

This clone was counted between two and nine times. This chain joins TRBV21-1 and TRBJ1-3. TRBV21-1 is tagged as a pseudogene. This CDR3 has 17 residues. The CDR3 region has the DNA TGTGCCAGCAGCAAAGGACCCGTATCCGTCTCTGGAAACACCATATATTTT. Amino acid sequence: CASSKGPVSVSGNTIYF.

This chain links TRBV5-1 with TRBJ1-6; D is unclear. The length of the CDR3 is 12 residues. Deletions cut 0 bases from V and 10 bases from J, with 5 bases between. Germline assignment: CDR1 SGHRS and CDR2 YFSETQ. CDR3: CASSLDGSPLHF. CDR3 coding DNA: TGCGCCAGCAGCTTGGATGGATCACCCCTCCACTTT.